The 32 T cell receptor beta chains reported below all come from one sample, sequenced in a study of PD-L1 blockade in urothelial cancer (dated 2017 in TCRdb). What this sample's time point label stands for: peripheral blood 6 weeks after treatment start. Libraries were prepared through the immunoSEQ multiplex PCR assay. This is the immuneACCESS table as TCRdb keeps it, with only in-frame sequences that have V and J called. A part of the clones is gone; compared with another copy, unresolved V genes explain less than half, and the rest is unexplained. This sample holds around 30,000 clones; approximately 81% were observed only once. Approximately 3.3% of the sample goes to the ten largest clones. The sequencing here drew on PBMCs, taken around atezolizumab (anti-PD-L1) treatment. All receptors derive from a man aged 65 to 79 with urothelial cancer.

The chain carries TRBV6-6 and TRBJ2-5; D is unclear. The CDR3 is 14 amino acids. Germline CDR1 is MNHNY and CDR2 is SVGAGI (reference sequence). Trimming removed 4 bases from V and 4 bases from J, with 13 bases in between. The CDR3 bases are TGTGCCAGCAGTTCAGGCCCCATTCGAGAGACCCAGTACTTC. Its protein product is CASSSGPIRETQYF.

This chain uses TRBV10-3 with TRBJ1-2, with a possible D match to TRBD1 (6 bases). The CDR3 sequence is 14 residues long. Trimming cost V 3 bases and J 4 bases, with 12 bases left between them. Germline loops: CDR1 ENHRY, CDR2 SYGVKD. CDR3 protein: CAISEQGEIYGYTF. The CDR3, as DNA: TGTGCCATCAGTGAACAGGGCGAGATCTATGGCTACACCTTC.

The CDR3 nucleotides are TGTGCCAGCAGTTTGGGGAGTGGCCCTTACAATGAGCAGTTCTTC. It yields the protein CASSLGSGPYNEQFF. The chain couples TRBV11-3 to TRBJ2-1; TRBD2 might be the D (5 bases). Germline CDR1 and CDR2: SGHNT and YENEEA. V lost 6 bases and J 4 bases, leaving 16 bases between the germline ends. CDR3 length: 15 residues.

The genes are TRBV7-2 and TRBJ2-1; unclear D gene. The CDR3 covers 15 residues. V was cut by 5 bases and J by 5 bases, with 16 bases left in between. CDR1 and CDR2 (germline): SGHTA, FQGNSA. CDR3 residues: CASSPGSGEHNEQFF. CDR3 DNA sequence: TGTGCCAGCAGCCCCGGGTCCGGAGAGCACAATGAGCAGTTCTTC.

The rearrangement links TRBV11-2 to TRBJ1-6; maybe TRBD1 (5 bases). There are 13 residues in the CDR3. Germline assignment: CDR1 SGHAT and CDR2 FQNNGV. V lost 6 bases and J 10 bases, leaving 13 bases between the germline ends. For the CDR3, the DNA is TGTGCCAGCAGGCATCCGGGGGTCTCACCCCTCCACTTT. Protein product: CASRHPGVSPLHF.

This clone was recorded a few times. The V and J genes are TRBV7-2 and TRBJ1-6; no reliable D call. V was clipped by 5 bases and J by 7 bases, with 6 bases between them. The CDR3 spans 12 residues. The germline V gene has CDR1 SGHTA and CDR2 FQGNSA. The CDR3 spells CASSRRNSPLHF. The CDR3 DNA follows: TGTGCCAGCAGCCGCAGGAATTCACCCCTCCACTTT.

This sequence joins TRBV7-9 and TRBJ2-7; 8 nucleotides align to TRBD2. The length of the CDR3 is 15 residues. Trimming took 2 bases from V and 3 from J; bases not matched to a gene: 6. The germline V gene encodes CDR1 SEHNR and CDR2 FQNEAQ (reference sequence). CDR3 DNA: TGTGCCAGCAGCTTAATTTCCGGGAGGGTCTACGAGCAGTACTTC. Its protein is CASSLISGRVYEQYF.

This sequence joins TRBV2 and TRBJ2-7, with a weak D call TRBD2 (6 bases). The CDR3 length is 15 residues. Trimming took off 5 bases at V and 3 bases at J, with 17 bases between the two ends. Per the germline V gene, CDR1 is SNHLY and CDR2 is FYNNEI. The CDR3 nucleotides are TGTGCCAGCAGTCCTCTTCGGGGGACCTTCTACGAGCAGTACTTC. The encoded protein is CASSPLRGTFYEQYF. Full variable domain (outside the CDR3, taken from reference TRBV2 and TRBJ2-7): EPEVTQTPSHQVTQMGQEVILRCVPISNHLYFYWYRQILGQKVEFLVSFYNNEISEKSEIFDDQFSVERPDGSNFTLKIRSTKLEDSAMYFCASSPLRGTFYEQYFGPGTRLTVT.

In its sample, this clone was seen once. The gene calls are TRBV5-4 and TRBJ1-1; a weak D match, TRBD1 (6 bases). Germline lookup yields CDR1 SGHNT and CDR2 YYREEE (reference sequence). Trimming removed 2 bases at V and 2 bases at J, with 13 bases between. The CDR3 length is 15 residues. DNA of the CDR3: TGTGCCAGCAGCTTAGGCCACAGGGATAACACTGAAGCTTTCTTT. Translation: CASSLGHRDNTEAFF.

This chain connects TRBV18 to TRBJ2-1, with 10 bases that match TRBD2. The CDR3 contains 17 residues. The germline CDR1 and CDR2 sequences are KGHSH and LQKENI. V lost 5 bases and J lost 8; bases outside the gene matches: 15. The CDR3 spells CASSSTIQPSGSYEQFF. The CDR3 nucleotides are TGTGCCAGCTCAAGTACAATTCAGCCTAGCGGGAGTTATGAGCAGTTCTTC.

This clone was seen a few times. The chain carries TRBV5-1 and TRBJ1-4; D perhaps matches TRBD1 (5 bases). This CDR3 has 15 residues. Trimming stripped 0 bases from V and 11 bases from J, with 17 bases between. CDR1 and CDR2 (germline): SGHRS, YFSETQ. CDR3 nucleotides: TGCGCCAGCAGCTTGGCTACAGGCGGTAGTGGGAAACTGTTTTTT. As protein: CASSLATGGSGKLFF.

This clone came up a few times. The chain combines TRBV27 with TRBJ1-2; maybe TRBD1 (5 bases). Looked up from germline, CDR1 is MNHEY and CDR2 is SMNVEV (reference sequence). The CDR3 is made up of 13 amino acids. V lost 6 bases, J lost 3 bases, and 11 bases lay in between. The CDR3 nucleotides are TGTGCCAGCAGAAAAGGGGTTGACTATGGCTACACCTTC. Its protein is CASRKGVDYGYTF.

This clone was picked up one time. The chain recombines TRBV5-6 with TRBJ1-4; 10 positions match TRBD1. After removal of 0 bases from V and 5 bases from J, the junction contained 1 base not matched to a gene. There are 15 residues in the CDR3. Germline V gene data show CDR1 as SGHDT and CDR2 as YYEEEE. The CDR3 DNA follows: TGTGCCAGCAGCTTGGGGGGACAGGGGAATGAAAAACTGTTTTTT. Its translation is CASSLGGQGNEKLFF.

CDR3: CASSFRTFGSDEQYF. CDR3 bases: TGTGCCAGCAGTTTCCGGACTTTTGGGAGTGACGAGCAGTACTTC. The rearrangement links TRBV6-1 to TRBJ2-7; TRBD2 might be the D (5 bases). Trimming took 5 bases from V and 5 from J, leaving 19 bases between them. CDR3 length: 15 residues. The germline V gene has CDR1 MNHNS and CDR2 SASEGT.

The rearrangement links TRBV6-5 to TRBJ1-5; 8 positions agree with TRBD1. J gave up 6 bases and V 6 bases, and 10 bases lay outside the gene matches. Germline CDR1 reads MNHEY; CDR2 reads SVGAGI. The CDR3 loop spans 15 amino acids. CDR3 protein: CASSHTGGPPQPQHF. CDR3 bases: TGTGCCAGCAGCCATACAGGGGGTCCTCCTCAGCCCCAGCATTTT.

This clone was detected only a few times. This chain joins TRBV27 and TRBJ1-5; 9 bases fit TRBD1. V lost 8 bases to trimming and J lost 8 bases; unmatched junction nucleotides: 10. Germline V gene data show CDR1 as MNHEY and CDR2 as SMNVEV (reference sequence). The CDR3 is 14 residues long. This chain's CDR3 is CASSSGTGIKPQHF. CDR3 nucleotides: TGTGCCAGCTCCTCCGGGACAGGGATAAAGCCCCAGCATTTT.

The chain combines TRBV6-5 with TRBJ1-2; TRBD1 aligns across 7 bases. Germline values: CDR1 MNHEY, CDR2 SVGAGI. This CDR3 contains 14 residues. V lost 0 bases and J lost 7; bases outside the gene matches: 5. The CDR3 here is CASSYSRPGGGYTF. CDR3 DNA sequence: TGTGCCAGCAGTTACTCGAGGCCAGGGGGTGGCTACACCTTC.

The CDR3 spells CASTSVASNTEAFF. The CDR3 DNA reads TGCGCCAGCACCTCAGTGGCCTCGAACACTGAAGCTTTCTTT. The V gene is TRBV5-1, the J gene TRBJ1-1; D is uncertain. CDR1 is SGHRS and CDR2 is YFSETQ in the germline V gene. V was trimmed by 6 bases and J by 1 base, leaving 13 bases between them. The CDR3 runs 14 residues.

This chain joins TRBV18 and TRBJ1-5, with 9 bases that match TRBD1. There are 18 residues in the CDR3. Losses at the gene ends were 6 bases for V and 2 bases for J; bases not matched to a gene: 14. CDR1 is KGHSH and CDR2 is LQKENI in the germline V gene. The CDR3 coding sequence is TGTGCCAGCTCGCCGACCGGGACAGGGATGCAAGGCAATCAGCCCCAGCATTTT. Its protein product is CASSPTGTGMQGNQPQHF.

In DNA, the CDR3 is TGTGCCAGCAGCAGGACAGGGAACCAAGAGACCCAGTACTTC. As protein: CASSRTGNQETQYF. This chain joins TRBV5-8 and TRBJ2-5, with 8 nucleotides matching TRBD1. The CDR3 sequence is 14 residues long. The germline V gene encodes CDR1 SGHTS and CDR2 YDEGEE. V shed 4 bases, J shed 0 bases, and the junction held 2 bases outside the gene matches.

This clone was recorded once. J is TRBJ1-4 and V is TRBV9; D unresolved. This CDR3 comprises 15 residues. Per the germline V gene, CDR1 is SGDLS and CDR2 is YYNGEE. V gave up 0 bases and J gave up 3 bases, with 9 bases separating them. The CDR3 DNA is TGTGCCAGCAGCGTAGGGGGAGGGTCTAATGAAAAACTGTTTTTT. It is translated as CASSVGGGSNEKLFF.

This clone was observed a single time. V is TRBV28 and J is TRBJ2-7; 12 bases fit TRBD2. The CDR3 contains 16 residues. The germline V gene has CDR1 MDHEN and CDR2 SYDVKM. The junction had 10 bases not matched to a gene; V was cut back by 8 bases and J by 2 bases. The CDR3: CASLAGGNGVTYEQYF. The DNA of the CDR3 is TGTGCCAGCCTAGCGGGAGGGAATGGGGTTACCTACGAGCAGTACTTC.

V usage is TRBV9 and J usage is TRBJ2-4, with D hard to call. Germline V gene data show CDR1 as SGDLS and CDR2 as YYNGEE. The CDR3 runs to 14 residues. Between the trimmed V and J ends, which lost 4 bases and 6 bases, there was a span of 14 bases. The chain's CDR3 is CASSPQTQANIQYF. The DNA of the CDR3 is TGTGCCAGCAGCCCCCAGACTCAAGCAAACATTCAGTACTTC.

This rearrangement joins TRBV7-6 to TRBJ1-3, with D unresolved. Trimming left V 2 bases short and J 4 bases short, with 12 bases between. Per germline, CDR1 SGHVS and CDR2 FNYEAQ. The CDR3 has 15 amino acids. This CDR3 is CASSLIREPGNTIYF. The CDR3 bases are TGTGCCAGCAGCTTAATTCGGGAGCCCGGAAACACCATATATTTT.

This chain links TRBV27 with TRBJ1-4; 8 nucleotides align to TRBD1. Trimming removed 5 bases from V and 4 bases from J; junction bases left unmatched: 6. Germline-derived CDR1 and CDR2 are MNHEY and SMNVEV (reference sequence). The CDR3 is 15 amino acids. In DNA, the CDR3 is TGTGCCAGCAGTCCACTTGGACAGGGTAATGAAAAACTGTTTTTT. It yields the protein CASSPLGQGNEKLFF.

The chain couples TRBV9 to TRBJ2-7; 9 bases are a match to TRBD1. The germline V gene encodes CDR1 SGDLS and CDR2 YYNGEE. Germline trimming cut 4 bases from V and 1 base from J; bases unmatched to any gene: 6. This CDR3 comprises 15 residues. The CDR3 DNA follows: TGTGCCAGCAGCCTGGGACAGGGCCCATCCTACGAGCAGTACTTC. As protein: CASSLGQGPSYEQYF.

This chain connects TRBV28 to TRBJ2-7; unclear D gene. CDR3 length equals 12 residues. Trimming stripped 7 bases from V and 1 base from J, with 8 bases between. Germline assignment: CDR1 MDHEN and CDR2 SYDVKM. The CDR3 bases are TGTGCCAGCATTTCCAGTTCCTACGAGCAGTACTTC. Translating it yields CASISSSYEQYF.

The CDR3 DNA reads as TGTGCCAGCAGCCGGACAGCTTCCTACAATGAGCAGTTCTTC. It yields the protein CASSRTASYNEQFF. J is TRBJ2-1 and V is TRBV5-4; D might be TRBD1 (6 bases). The V gene lost 4 bases and the J gene lost 1 base, with 9 bases spanning the gap. The CDR3 loop spans 14 amino acids. Germline CDR1 reads SGHNT; CDR2 reads YYREEE (reference sequence).

In this sample, this clone turned up a few times. This rearrangement joins TRBV15 to TRBJ2-1, with TRBD2 matching 7 bases. Germline-derived CDR1 and CDR2 are LNHNV and YYDKDF (reference sequence). CDR3 length: 18 residues. Trimming took 5 bases from V and 0 from J; bases not matched to a gene: 13. The CDR3 bases are TGTGCCACCAGCCCCGGACTAGTCGCGCGCAGCTCCTACAATGAGCAGTTCTTC. Protein sequence: CATSPGLVARSSYNEQFF.

V gene TRBV7-2 combines with J gene TRBJ2-7; the match to TRBD2 covers 11 bases. V lost 3 bases, J lost 5 bases, and 6 bases stayed unmatched. Germline V gene data show CDR1 as SGHTA and CDR2 as FQGNSA. The CDR3 has 15 residues. This CDR3 reads CASSFRTSGRNEQYF. The CDR3 region has the DNA TGTGCCAGCAGCTTTAGGACTAGCGGGCGCAACGAGCAGTACTTC.

DNA of the CDR3: TGTGCCAGTAGTTCCAGGGGTCCCATGAACACTGAAGCTTTCTTT. Its translation is CASSSRGPMNTEAFF. The V and J genes are TRBV19 and TRBJ1-1; possibly TRBD1 for D (6 bases). Trimming removed 5 bases from V and 0 bases from J, with 13 bases in between. The CDR3 has 15 amino acids. CDR1 and CDR2 (germline): LNHDA, SQIVND (reference sequence).

The chain has TRBV28 and TRBJ2-1; perhaps TRBD1 as D (5 bases). V lost 6 bases, J lost 0 bases, and 15 bases lay in between. CDR1 is MDHEN and CDR2 is SYDVKM in the germline V gene. The CDR3 length is 16 residues. Here the CDR3 DNA reads TGTGCCAGCAGCTTAGGGGCGGTGAGCTCCTACAATGAGCAGTTCTTC. This gives the protein CASSLGAVSSYNEQFF.